These 8 T cell receptor beta chains were all obtained from the same sample, sequenced in a study of blood T cells in healthy people across ages. Alongside a J-beta primer mix, a sample-barcoded 5' primer served in a second PCR lasting roughly 7 to 11 cycles. TCRdb re-analysed the 5' RACE reads in MiXCR, keeping a single row per CDR3 protein. The data contain about 760,000 distinct CDR3 sequences, roughly 56% of them singletons. Sequenced: blood. Every receptor here comes from a man between 40 and 49 years old in good health.

The chain couples TRBV14 to TRBJ2-1; D is perhaps TRBD2 (6 bases). Trimming removed 3 bases at V and 10 bases at J, with 10 bases between. The CDR3 has 12 residues. Germline V lookup: CDR1 SGHDN, CDR2 FVKESK. CDR3 residues: CASSHVGGEQFF. The CDR3 DNA is TGTGCCAGCAGCCACGTCGGGGGAGAGCAGTTCTTC.

The chain recombines TRBV20-1 with TRBJ2-5, with 9 bases aligning to TRBD1. The junction had 7 bases not matched to a gene; V was cut back by 0 bases and J by 5 bases. This CDR3 contains 15 residues. Germline V CDR1 and CDR2: DFQATT, SNEGSKA (reference sequence). Here the CDR3 reads CSARDHGTGTETQYF. The CDR3 nucleotides read TGCAGTGCTAGAGATCATGGGACAGGGACCGAGACCCAGTACTTC.

This clonotype was seen a handful of times. The chain carries TRBV7-8 and TRBJ2-4; 10 positions match TRBD2. V shed 5 bases and J 7 bases; nucleotides not matched to a gene: 11. This CDR3 is 16 amino acids long. Germline CDR1 reads SGHVS; CDR2 reads FQNEAQ. The CDR3 DNA reads as TGTGCCAGCAGCAGTAGCGGGAGGCAGACCGGGAACATTCAGTACTTC. It encodes CASSSSGRQTGNIQYF.

This rearrangement joins TRBV27 to TRBJ2-7, with 7 nucleotides matching TRBD2. The V and J ends lost 4 bases and 1 base, in that order; junction bases with no gene match: 4. The length of the CDR3 is 14 residues. Germline CDR1 is MNHEY and CDR2 is SMNVEV (reference sequence). CDR3: CASSWASGSYEQYF. CDR3 sequence (DNA): TGTGCCAGCAGTTGGGCTAGCGGATCCTACGAGCAGTACTTC.

This clonotype was observed a few times. V is TRBV25-1 and J is TRBJ2-5; unclear D gene. Germline V CDR1 and CDR2: MGHDK, SYGVNS. The CDR3 covers 11 residues. V was shortened by 10 bases and J by 5 bases, with 11 bases between the two germline ends. DNA for the CDR3: TGTGCCATCTCCACCAGGGAGACCCAGTACTTC. Residues: CAISTRETQYF.

This clonotype was recorded only once. The V call is TRBV29-1, the J call TRBJ2-7; 9 bases match TRBD1. The DNA end is a closer match to TRBJ2-1, so the J assignment may be wrong. The germline V gene has CDR1 SQVTM and CDR2 ANQGSEA. This CDR3 spans 15 amino acids. In DNA, the CDR3 is TGCAGCGTTGAGGGGACAGGGATTACCTCCTACGAGCAGTTCTTC. Encoded protein: CSVEGTGITSYEQFF.

The DNA of the CDR3 is TGCAGTGCTAGAAAGGGTAGCGGGGGGGCGACAGATACGCAGTATTTT. Amino acids: CSARKGSGGATDTQYF. This chain connects TRBV20-1 to TRBJ2-3; 11 nucleotides match TRBD2. The CDR3 length is 16 residues. Germline-derived CDR1 and CDR2 are DFQATT and SNEGSKA (reference sequence). V shed 2 bases, J shed 3 bases, and the junction held 7 bases outside the gene matches.

The chain recombines TRBV20-1 with TRBJ2-7; D not resolved. V was trimmed by 0 bases and J by 3 bases, leaving 9 bases between them. Germline CDR1 is DFQATT and CDR2 is SNEGSKA (reference sequence). The CDR3 contains 13 residues. CDR3 bases: TGCAGTGCTAGAGAAGGCAGCCACTACGAGCAGTACTTC. Its protein product is CSAREGSHYEQYF.